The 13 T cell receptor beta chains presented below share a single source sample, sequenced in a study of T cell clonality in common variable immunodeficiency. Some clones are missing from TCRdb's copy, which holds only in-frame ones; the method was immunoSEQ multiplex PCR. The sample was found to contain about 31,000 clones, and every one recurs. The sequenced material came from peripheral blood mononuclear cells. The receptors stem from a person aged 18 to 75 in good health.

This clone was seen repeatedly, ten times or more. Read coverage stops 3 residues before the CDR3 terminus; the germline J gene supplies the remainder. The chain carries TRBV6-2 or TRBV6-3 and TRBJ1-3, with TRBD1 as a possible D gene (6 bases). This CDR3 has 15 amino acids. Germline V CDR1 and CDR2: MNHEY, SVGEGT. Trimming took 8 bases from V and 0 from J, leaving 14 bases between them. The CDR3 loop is CASRTDAGSGNTIYF. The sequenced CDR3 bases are TGTGCCAGCCGGACAGACGCCGGCTCTGGAAACACC.

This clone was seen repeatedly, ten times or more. Here the CDR3 reads CASSLRKGDNYGYTF. The sequenced CDR3 bases are TGTGCCAGCAGTTTGCGGAAGGGGGATAACTATGGC. The V call is TRBV27, the J call TRBJ1-2, with a tentative D call TRBD1 (6 bases). The read ends 3 residues shy of where the CDR3 ends; the end is completed using the germline J gene. The CDR3 totals 15 residues. Per the germline V gene, CDR1 is MNHEY and CDR2 is SMNVEV (reference sequence). Trimming stripped 3 bases from V and 1 base from J, with 12 bases between.

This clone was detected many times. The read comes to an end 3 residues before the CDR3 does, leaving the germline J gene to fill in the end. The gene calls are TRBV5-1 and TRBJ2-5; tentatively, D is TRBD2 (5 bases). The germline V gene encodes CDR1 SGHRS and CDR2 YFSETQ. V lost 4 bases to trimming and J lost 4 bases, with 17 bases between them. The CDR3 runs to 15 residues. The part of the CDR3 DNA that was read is TGCGCCAGCAGCGCGGGTCGGCAGATTACAGAGACC. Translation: CASSAGRQITET. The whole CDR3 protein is CASSAGRQITETQYF. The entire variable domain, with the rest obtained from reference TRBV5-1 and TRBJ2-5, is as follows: KAGVTQTPRYLIKTRGQQVTLSCSPISGHRSVSWYQQTPGQGLQFLFEYFSETQRNKGNFPGRFSGRQFSNSRSEMNVSTLELGDSALYLCASSAGRQITETQYFGPGTRLLVL.

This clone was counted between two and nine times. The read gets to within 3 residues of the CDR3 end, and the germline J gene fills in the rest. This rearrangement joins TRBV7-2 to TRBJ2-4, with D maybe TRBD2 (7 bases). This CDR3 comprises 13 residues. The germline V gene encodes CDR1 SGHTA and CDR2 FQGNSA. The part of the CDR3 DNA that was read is TGTGCCAGCAGCGCCCAAGGGGGGGTTGGT. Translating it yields CASSAQGGVG. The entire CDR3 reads CASSAQGGVGQYF.

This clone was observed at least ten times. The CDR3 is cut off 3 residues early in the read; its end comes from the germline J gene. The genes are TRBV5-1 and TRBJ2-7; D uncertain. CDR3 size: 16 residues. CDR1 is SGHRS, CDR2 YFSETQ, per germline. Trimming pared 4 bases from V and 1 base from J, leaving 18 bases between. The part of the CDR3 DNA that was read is TGCGCCAGCAGCGACGTCGACATTTCCCTTTCCTACGAG. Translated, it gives CASSDVDISLSYE. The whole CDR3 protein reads CASSDVDISLSYEQYF.

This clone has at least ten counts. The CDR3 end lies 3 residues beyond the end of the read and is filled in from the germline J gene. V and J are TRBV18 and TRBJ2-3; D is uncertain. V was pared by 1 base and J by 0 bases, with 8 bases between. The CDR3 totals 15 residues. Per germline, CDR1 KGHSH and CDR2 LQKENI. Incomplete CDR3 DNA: TGTGCCAGCTCACCACGGCAGGTTAGCACAGATACG. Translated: CASSPRQVSTDT. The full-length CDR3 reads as CASSPRQVSTDTQYF.

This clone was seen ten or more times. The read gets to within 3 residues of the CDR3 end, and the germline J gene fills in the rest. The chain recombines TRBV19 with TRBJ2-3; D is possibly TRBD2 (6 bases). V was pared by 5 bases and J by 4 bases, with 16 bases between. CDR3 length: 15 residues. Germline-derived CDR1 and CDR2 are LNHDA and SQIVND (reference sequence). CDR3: CASSPPGVGADTQYF. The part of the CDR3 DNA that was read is TGTGCCAGTAGTCCCCCGGGGGTTGGCGCAGATACG.

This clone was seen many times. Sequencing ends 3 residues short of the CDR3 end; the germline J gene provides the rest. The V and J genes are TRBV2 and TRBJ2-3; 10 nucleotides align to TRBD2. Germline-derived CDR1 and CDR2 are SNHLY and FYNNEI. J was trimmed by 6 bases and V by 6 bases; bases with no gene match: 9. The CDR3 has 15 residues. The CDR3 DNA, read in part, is TGTGCCAGCAGGGCCACTAGCGGGGCGTCCGATACG. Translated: CASRATSGASDT. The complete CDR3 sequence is CASRATSGASDTQYF.

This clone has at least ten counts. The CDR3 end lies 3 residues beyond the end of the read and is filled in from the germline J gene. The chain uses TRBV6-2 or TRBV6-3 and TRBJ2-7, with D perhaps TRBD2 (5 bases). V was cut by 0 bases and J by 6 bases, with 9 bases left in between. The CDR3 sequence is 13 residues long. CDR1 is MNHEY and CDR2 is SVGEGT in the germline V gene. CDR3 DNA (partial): TGTGCCAGCAGTTACTCATCGGGGTTCGAG. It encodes CASSYSSGFE. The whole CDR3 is CASSYSSGFEQYF.

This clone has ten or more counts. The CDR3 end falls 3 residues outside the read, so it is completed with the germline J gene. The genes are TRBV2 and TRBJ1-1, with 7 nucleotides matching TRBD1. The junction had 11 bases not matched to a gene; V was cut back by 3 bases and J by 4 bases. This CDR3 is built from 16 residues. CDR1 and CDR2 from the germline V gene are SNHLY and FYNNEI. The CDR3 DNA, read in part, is TGTGCCAGCAGTGAGCTCAGGGGGGCGCTGGGCACTGAA. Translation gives CASSELRGALGTE. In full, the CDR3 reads CASSELRGALGTEAFF.

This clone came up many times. The covered CDR3 bases are TGTGCCAGCAGTGAGGACAGCCCCTACGAG. Protein sequence: CASSEDSPYE. From start to end, the CDR3 is CASSEDSPYEQYF. The genes are TRBV7-6 and TRBJ2-7; possible D gene TRBD1, 6 bases. The read halts 3 residues ahead of the CDR3 end, with the missing end drawn from the germline J gene. The CDR3 extends over 13 amino acids. Germline CDR1 SGHVS, CDR2 FNYEAQ. The V gene lost 6 bases and the J gene lost 2 bases, with 11 bases spanning the gap.

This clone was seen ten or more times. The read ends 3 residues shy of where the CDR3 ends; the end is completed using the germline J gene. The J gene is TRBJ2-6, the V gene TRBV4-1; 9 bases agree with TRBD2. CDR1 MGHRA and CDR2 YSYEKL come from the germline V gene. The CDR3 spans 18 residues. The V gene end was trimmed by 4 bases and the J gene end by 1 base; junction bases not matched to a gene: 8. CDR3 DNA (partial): TGCGCCAGCAGCCTTGTCTTTGCGGGGGGGTCTGGGGCCAACGTC. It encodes CASSLVFAGGSGANV. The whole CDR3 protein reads CASSLVFAGGSGANVLTF.

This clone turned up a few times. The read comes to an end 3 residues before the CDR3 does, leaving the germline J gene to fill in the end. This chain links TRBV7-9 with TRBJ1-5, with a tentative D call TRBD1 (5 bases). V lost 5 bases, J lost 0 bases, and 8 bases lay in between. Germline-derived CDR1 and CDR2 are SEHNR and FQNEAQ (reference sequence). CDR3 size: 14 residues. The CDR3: CASSKDNSNQPQHF. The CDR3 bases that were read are TGTGCCAGCAGCAAGGACAATAGCAATCAGCCC.